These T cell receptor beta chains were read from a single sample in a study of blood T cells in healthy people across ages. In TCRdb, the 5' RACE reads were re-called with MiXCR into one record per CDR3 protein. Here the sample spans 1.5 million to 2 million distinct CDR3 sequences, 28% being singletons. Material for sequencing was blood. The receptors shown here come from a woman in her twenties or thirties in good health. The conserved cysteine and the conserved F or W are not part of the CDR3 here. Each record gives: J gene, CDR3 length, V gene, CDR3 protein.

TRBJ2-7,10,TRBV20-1,SARGDSYEQY
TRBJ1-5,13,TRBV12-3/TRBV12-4,ASSLEAALGQPQH
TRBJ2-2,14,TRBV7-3,ASSLSSVVNTGELF
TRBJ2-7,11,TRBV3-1,ASSPSAGAEQY
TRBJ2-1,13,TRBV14,ASSVISGSYNEQF
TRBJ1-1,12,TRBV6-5,ASSFLKANTEAF
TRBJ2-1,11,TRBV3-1,ASSQDVRGEQF
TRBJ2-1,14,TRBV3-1,ASSQDLRGSYNEQF
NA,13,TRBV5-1,ASSLTPGRIYEQY
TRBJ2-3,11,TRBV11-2,ASTSYLVDTQY
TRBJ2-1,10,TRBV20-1,SAAGTSDEQF
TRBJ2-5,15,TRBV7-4,ASSLVSLAGGQETQY
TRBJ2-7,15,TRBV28,ASSFVATSGKFYEQY
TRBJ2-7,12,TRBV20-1,SARAGLLLYEQY
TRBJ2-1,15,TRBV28,ASSPQGRGGSYNEQF
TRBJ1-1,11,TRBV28,ATGGGSFAEAF
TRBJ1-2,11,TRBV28,ASSLVSAYGYT
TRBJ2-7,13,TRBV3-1,ASSQGQSGSYEQY
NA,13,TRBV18,ASSPLPDNKNIQY
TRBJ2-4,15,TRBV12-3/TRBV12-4,ANSFGNLAGVENEQY
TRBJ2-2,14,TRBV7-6,ASSLLRGKNTGELF
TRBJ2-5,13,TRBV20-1,SASGRGDLEETQY
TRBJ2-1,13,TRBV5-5,ASSRLEVSYNEQF
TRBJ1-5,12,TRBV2,ASGGEAGYQPQH
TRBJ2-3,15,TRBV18,ASSPRTSGLRTDTQY
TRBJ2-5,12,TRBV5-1,ASTASGGLQTQY
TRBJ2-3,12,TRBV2,ASSEEASGGRPY
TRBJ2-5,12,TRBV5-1,ASRQGGPQETQY
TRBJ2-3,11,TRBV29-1,SVKGRNTDTQY
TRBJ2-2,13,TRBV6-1,ASRRGLAGDGELF
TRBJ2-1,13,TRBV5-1,ASSWTSGGGNEQF
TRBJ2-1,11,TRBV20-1,SRGDFANNEQF
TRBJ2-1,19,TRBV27,ASSFLSTMTSGSGLSNEQF
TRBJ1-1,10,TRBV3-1,ASIGQNTEAF
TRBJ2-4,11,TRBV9,ASSVGQPQGQY
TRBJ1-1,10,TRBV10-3,AISEVRVEAF
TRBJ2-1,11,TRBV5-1,ASTPTGYNEQF
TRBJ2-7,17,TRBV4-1,ASSHAPWGIRGPRNEQY
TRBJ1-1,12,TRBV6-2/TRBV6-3,ASSYLDFPVEAF
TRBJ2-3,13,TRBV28,ASTTTSGFTDTQY
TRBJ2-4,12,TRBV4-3,ASSQDGPIGIQY
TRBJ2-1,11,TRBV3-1,ASSQVQRNEQF
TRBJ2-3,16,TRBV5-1,ASRGLAGGPGSTDTQY
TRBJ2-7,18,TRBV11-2,ASSLGFRGRGRRSSYEQY
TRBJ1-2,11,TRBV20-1,SARQGSESSYT
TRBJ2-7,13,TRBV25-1,ASSAPPGQAEEQY
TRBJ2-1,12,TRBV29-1,SGFSGRGVNEQF
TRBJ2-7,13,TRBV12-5,ASGLAGGWPYEQY
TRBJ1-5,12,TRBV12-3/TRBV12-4,ASGRDRWNQPQH
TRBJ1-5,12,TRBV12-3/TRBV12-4,ASSSGDRTQPQH
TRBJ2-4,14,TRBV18,ASSPRASGSYNEQY
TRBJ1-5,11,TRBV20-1,SAKTGIGQPQH